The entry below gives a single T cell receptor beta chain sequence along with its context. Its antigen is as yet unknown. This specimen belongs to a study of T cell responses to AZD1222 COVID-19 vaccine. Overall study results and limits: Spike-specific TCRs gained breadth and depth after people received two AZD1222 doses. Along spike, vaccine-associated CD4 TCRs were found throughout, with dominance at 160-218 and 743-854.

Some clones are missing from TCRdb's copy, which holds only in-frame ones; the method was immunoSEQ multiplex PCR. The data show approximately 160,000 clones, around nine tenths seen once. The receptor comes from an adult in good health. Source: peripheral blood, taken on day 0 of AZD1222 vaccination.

In DNA form, the CDR3 reads TGTGCCAGTAGTAGACAGGGGGCGCGAGGAAACACCATATATTTT. Amino acid sequence: CASSRQGARGNTIYF. This chain links TRBV19 with TRBJ1-3; 10 nucleotides align to TRBD1. This CDR3 is 15 amino acids long. J lost 4 bases, V lost 4 bases, and 4 bases had no gene match. Looked up from germline, CDR1 is LNHDA and CDR2 is SQIVND (reference sequence).